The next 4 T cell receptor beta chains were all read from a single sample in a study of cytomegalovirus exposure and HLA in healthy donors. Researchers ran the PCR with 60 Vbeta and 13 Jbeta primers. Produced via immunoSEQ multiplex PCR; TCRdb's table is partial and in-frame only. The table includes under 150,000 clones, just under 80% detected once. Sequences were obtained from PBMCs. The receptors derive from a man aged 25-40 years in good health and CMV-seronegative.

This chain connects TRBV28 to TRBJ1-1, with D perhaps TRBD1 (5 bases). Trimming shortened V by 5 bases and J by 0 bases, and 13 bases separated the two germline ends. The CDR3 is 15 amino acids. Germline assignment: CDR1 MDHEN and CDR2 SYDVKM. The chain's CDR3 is CASSRARALNTEAFF. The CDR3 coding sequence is TGTGCCAGCAGTCGGGCCAGGGCCCTGAACACTGAAGCTTTCTTT.

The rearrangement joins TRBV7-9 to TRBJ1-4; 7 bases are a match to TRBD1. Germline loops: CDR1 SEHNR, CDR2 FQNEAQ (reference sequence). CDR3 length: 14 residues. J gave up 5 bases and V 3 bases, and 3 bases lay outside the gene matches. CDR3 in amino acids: CASSFGTVNEKLFF. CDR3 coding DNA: TGTGCCAGCAGCTTTGGGACAGTGAATGAAAAACTGTTTTTT.

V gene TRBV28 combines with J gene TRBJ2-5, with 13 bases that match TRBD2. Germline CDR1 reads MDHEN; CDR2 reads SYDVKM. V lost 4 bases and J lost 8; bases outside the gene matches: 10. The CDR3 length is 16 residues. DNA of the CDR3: TGTGCCAGCAGTTCACCCGGACTAGCGGGAGAACAAACCCAGTACTTC. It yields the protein CASSSPGLAGEQTQYF. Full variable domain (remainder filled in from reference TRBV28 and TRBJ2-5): DVKVTQSSRYLVKRTGEKVFLECVQDMDHENMFWYRQDPGLGLRLIYFSYDVKMKEKGDIPEGYSVSREKKERFSLILESASTNQTSMYLCASSSPGLAGEQTQYFGPGTRLLVL.

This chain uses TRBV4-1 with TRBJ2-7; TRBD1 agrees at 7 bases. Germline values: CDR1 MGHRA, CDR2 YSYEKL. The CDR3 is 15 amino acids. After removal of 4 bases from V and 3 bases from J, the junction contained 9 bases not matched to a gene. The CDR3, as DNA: TGCGCCAGCAGCCTCCAGATCGGGACAGACTACGAGCAGTACTTC. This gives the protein CASSLQIGTDYEQYF.